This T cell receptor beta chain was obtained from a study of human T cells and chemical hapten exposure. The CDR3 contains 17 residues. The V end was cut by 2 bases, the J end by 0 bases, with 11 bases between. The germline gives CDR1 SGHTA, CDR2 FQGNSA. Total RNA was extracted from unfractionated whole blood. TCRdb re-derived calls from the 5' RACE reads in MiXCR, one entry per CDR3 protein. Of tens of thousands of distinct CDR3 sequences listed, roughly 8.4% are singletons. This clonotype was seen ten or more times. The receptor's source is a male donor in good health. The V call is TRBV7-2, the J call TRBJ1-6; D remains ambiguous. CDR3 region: CASSLLSRSSYNSPLHF. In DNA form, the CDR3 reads TGTGCCAGCAGCTTACTGTCCCGAAGCTCCTATAATTCACCCCTCCACTTT.